Each of the 21 T cell receptor beta chains below was sequenced from the same sample in a study of OX40 agonist ivuxolimab in advanced cancers. The assay was immunoSEQ multiplex PCR, and TCRdb's table has in-frame clones only and misses some. This repertoire shows around 70,000 clones, under 95% found once; its top ten account for approximately 1.1%. The starting material was CD4+ or CD8+ T cells sorted from blood, obtained in a trial of the OX40 agonist ivuxolimab. These receptors were obtained from an adult with an advanced solid tumor such as melanoma, head and neck, liver or kidney cancer.

The chain employs TRBV2 and TRBJ1-5; D is unresolved. This CDR3 comprises 14 residues. V was shortened by 3 bases and J by 1 base, with 7 bases between the two germline ends. The germline V gene encodes CDR1 SNHLY and CDR2 FYNNEI. CDR3 DNA: TGTGCCAGCAGTGACCTGGGGAGCAATCAGCCCCAGCATTTT. Protein sequence: CASSDLGSNQPQHF. Combining the CDR3 with reference TRBV2 and TRBJ1-5 gives the whole variable domain EPEVTQTPSHQVTQMGQEVILRCVPISNHLYFYWYRQILGQKVEFLVSFYNNEISEKSEIFDDQFSVERPDGSNFTLKIRSTKLEDSAMYFCASSDLGSNQPQHFGDGTRLSIL.

The chain carries TRBV14 and TRBJ1-5; a weak D match, TRBD1 (5 bases). With 1 base removed from V and 7 bases from J, the gap between germline ends came to 8 bases. The CDR3 length is 13 residues. Germline V lookup: CDR1 SGHDN, CDR2 FVKESK. The CDR3 DNA is TGTGCCAGCAGCCAAGCGGAGGGGCAGCCCCAGCATTTT. It translates to CASSQAEGQPQHF.

The chain has TRBV5-1 and TRBJ2-1, with TRBD2 as a possible D gene (7 bases). Per the germline V gene, CDR1 is SGHRS and CDR2 is YFSETQ. Trimming stripped 7 bases from V and 5 bases from J, with 16 bases between. The CDR3 contains 14 residues. In DNA, the CDR3 is TGCGCCAGCCAGAGGACTAGGGGGAACAATGAGCAGTTCTTC. Translating it yields CASQRTRGNNEQFF.

The chain joins TRBV30 to TRBJ2-5, with 10 bases matching TRBD2. CDR1 is GTSNPN, CDR2 SVGIG, per germline (reference sequence). Trimming cost V 3 bases and J 7 bases; bases outside gene matches: 8. CDR3 length equals 14 residues. CDR3 sequence (DNA): TGTGCCTGGAGGGTTAGCGGGGGGAAAGGGACCCAGTACTTC. Protein product: CAWRVSGGKGTQYF.

The CDR3 loop reads CASSFDIYEQYF. DNA of the CDR3: TGCGCCAGCAGCTTTGATATCTACGAGCAGTACTTC. The chain joins TRBV5-1 to TRBJ2-7; the D is unclear. The CDR3 is 12 amino acids. The V gene lost 2 bases and the J gene lost 3 bases, with 6 bases spanning the gap. CDR1 and CDR2 from the germline V gene are SGHRS and YFSETQ.

This sequence joins TRBV28 and TRBJ1-5; perhaps TRBD1 as D (5 bases). Germline values: CDR1 MDHEN, CDR2 SYDVKM. This CDR3 comprises 15 residues. Trimming shortened V by 5 bases and J by 9 bases, and 20 bases separated the two germline ends. CDR3 residues: CASSEGLLTNWPQHF. The CDR3 DNA follows: TGTGCCAGCAGTGAGGGGTTGCTCACCAACTGGCCCCAGCATTTT.

This sequence joins TRBV19 and TRBJ1-5; D is perhaps TRBD1 (6 bases). CDR1 is LNHDA, CDR2 SQIVND, per germline (reference sequence). The V gene lost 4 bases and the J gene lost 4 bases, with 14 bases spanning the gap. The CDR3 is 15 residues long. The CDR3 is CASSRSGVGNQPQHF. The CDR3 nucleotides are TGTGCCAGTAGTAGATCAGGGGTGGGGAATCAGCCCCAGCATTTT.

The rearrangement links TRBV19 to TRBJ2-1; D is perhaps TRBD1 or TRBD2 (6 bases each). Germline CDR1 is LNHDA and CDR2 is SQIVND (reference sequence). The CDR3 covers 17 residues. V lost 7 bases to trimming and J lost 7 bases, with 26 bases between them. The CDR3 here is CASTRAGGEQRGNEQFF. DNA of the CDR3: TGTGCCAGTACCCGAGCCGGGGGAGAACAAAGGGGGAATGAGCAGTTCTTC. Looking up the rest from reference TRBV19 and TRBJ2-1 gives the full variable domain: DGGITQSPKYLFRKEGQNVTLSCEQNLNHDAMYWYRQDPGQGLRLIYYSQIVNDFQKGDIAEGYSVSREKKESFPLTVTSAQKNPTAFYLCASTRAGGEQRGNEQFFGPGTRLTVL.

J is TRBJ2-1 and V is TRBV12-5, with D unresolved. Trimming took off 7 bases at V and 4 bases at J, with 14 bases between the two ends. The CDR3 is made up of 14 amino acids. Germline assignment: CDR1 LGHNT and CDR2 FRNRAP. CDR3 sequence reads: CASALTNPYNEQFF. The CDR3, as DNA: TGTGCTAGTGCGCTAACAAATCCGTACAATGAGCAGTTCTTC.

V and J are TRBV15 and TRBJ1-5; tentative D call: TRBD1 (6 bases). Per the germline V gene, CDR1 is LNHNV and CDR2 is YYDKDF (reference sequence). The germline V and J ends were trimmed by 3 bases and 7 bases, with 19 bases remaining between them. This CDR3 spans 16 amino acids. The CDR3: CATSRGEGGFGQPQHF. DNA of the CDR3: TGTGCCACCAGCAGGGGCGAGGGGGGGTTCGGGCAGCCCCAGCATTTT.

The chain is built from TRBV9 and TRBJ2-3; D ambiguous. Per the germline V gene, CDR1 is SGDLS and CDR2 is YYNGEE. V shed 1 base and J shed 2 bases, with 8 bases lying between them. The CDR3 runs 14 residues. The CDR3 spells CASSVRPFTDTQYF. The CDR3 coding sequence is TGTGCCAGCAGCGTAAGACCCTTCACAGATACGCAGTATTTT.

The CDR3: CASSPGQVRCLAFF. The CDR3 DNA reads TGTGCCAGCAGCCCGGGACAGGTTAGATGTCTGGCTTTCTTT. V usage is TRBV7-3 and J usage is TRBJ1-1; 8 bases align to TRBD1. The CDR3 extends over 14 amino acids. J lost 11 bases, V lost 5 bases, and 13 bases had no gene match. The germline gives CDR1 SGHTA, CDR2 FQGTGA.

The genes are TRBV9 and TRBJ2-1; TRBD2 matches at 8 bases. V shed 4 bases, J shed 5 bases, and the junction held 8 bases outside the gene matches. Germline V gene lookup returns CDR1 SGDLS and CDR2 YYNGEE. The CDR3 contains 15 residues. The CDR3 region is CASSLKRGSDNEQFF. In DNA form, the CDR3 reads TGTGCCAGCAGCCTTAAGCGGGGGTCCGACAATGAGCAGTTCTTC.

V gene TRBV9 combines with J gene TRBJ2-1; TRBD1 or TRBD2 may be the D gene (5 bases each). Per germline, CDR1 SGDLS and CDR2 YYNGEE. V gave up 5 bases and J gave up 4 bases, with 13 bases separating them. This CDR3 region has 14 residues. Here the CDR3 DNA reads TGTGCCAGCAGTGCCGGGACGGGGTACAATGAGCAGTTCTTC. Encoded protein: CASSAGTGYNEQFF.

The rearrangement joins TRBV5-4 to TRBJ1-6; TRBD1 matches 7 bases. Germline loops: CDR1 SGHNT, CDR2 YYREEE (reference sequence). The CDR3 loop spans 14 amino acids. V shed 4 bases, J shed 13 bases, and the junction held 11 bases outside the gene matches. CDR3: CASSRGQTNGPLHF. The CDR3 region has the DNA TGTGCCAGCAGCAGGGGACAGACCAATGGCCCCCTCCACTTT.

This chain connects TRBV27 to TRBJ2-5, with TRBD2 matching over 9 bases. The V and J ends lost 2 bases and 5 bases, in that order; junction bases with no gene match: 9. CDR1 and CDR2 (germline): MNHEY, SMNVEV (reference sequence). The CDR3 is 16 residues long. This chain's CDR3 is CASSLRFLAGQETQYF. CDR3 in DNA: TGTGCCAGCAGTTTAAGGTTCCTAGCGGGACAGGAGACCCAGTACTTC.

This chain joins TRBV6-6 and TRBJ2-3; D possibly corresponds to TRBD2 (5 bases). V lost 7 bases and J 3 bases, leaving 20 bases between the germline ends. CDR1 is MNHNY, CDR2 SVGAGI, per germline (reference sequence). This CDR3 comprises 16 residues. As DNA, the CDR3 is TGTGCCAGCACCACCCGGGGTGGCGGTAGAACAGATACGCAGTATTTT. Translation: CASTTRGGGRTDTQYF.

The chain combines TRBV9 with TRBJ2-5, with 9 bases identical to TRBD2. The CDR3 is 16 residues long. Germline V gives CDR1 SGDLS, CDR2 YYNGEE. V gave up 1 base and J gave up 5 bases; unmatched junction bases: 9. The CDR3 spells CASSVTGLAGRETQYF. The CDR3 DNA sequence: TGTGCCAGCAGCGTAACAGGGCTAGCGGGACGGGAGACCCAGTACTTC.

V and J are TRBV19 and TRBJ2-3; no reliable D call. The CDR3 is 15 residues long. V was trimmed by 10 bases and J by 1 base, leaving 18 bases between them. Germline CDR1 LNHDA, CDR2 SQIVND (reference sequence). The CDR3, as DNA: TGTGCCACAACTATTTGGGAAGGAGGCACAGATACGCAGTATTTT. Translated, it gives CATTIWEGGTDTQYF.

This chain links TRBV11-3 with TRBJ1-1; D not certain. Germline CDR1 is SGHNT and CDR2 is YENEEA. This CDR3 is built from 13 residues. V lost 2 bases and J lost 1, with 5 bases in between. In DNA, the CDR3 is TGTGCCAGCAGCTTAACAAAGAACACTGAAGCTTTCTTT. Translating it yields CASSLTKNTEAFF.

The J gene is TRBJ1-1, the V gene TRBV10-3; TRBD1 aligns across 10 bases. The CDR3 covers 13 residues. Germline V gives CDR1 ENHRY, CDR2 SYGVKD. V trimming: 6 bases; J trimming: 11 bases; junction bases outside the gene matches: 9. The CDR3, as DNA: TGTGCCATCAGGACCGGGACAGGGGTTAGTGCTTTCTTT. Its protein is CAIRTGTGVSAFF.